The 30 T cell receptor beta chains below were found in one sample sequenced in a study of T cells after yellow fever vaccination. MiXCR was run by TCRdb on the 5' RACE reads, yielding one entry per CDR3 protein. The sample contains about 350,000 distinct CDR3 sequences, roughly an eighth of which appear only once. The sample here was CD4+ T cells sorted from PBMCs, taken 15 days after the yellow fever booster vaccination. The receptor set was obtained from a man younger than 35 who received the YFV17D yellow fever vaccine.

This chain uses TRBV7-2 with TRBJ1-5; tentative D call: TRBD1 (5 bases). Looked up from germline, CDR1 is SGHTA and CDR2 is FQGNSA. The CDR3 runs 17 residues. V was clipped by 1 base and J by 0 bases, with 13 bases between them. This CDR3 is CASSLVGTMGSNQPQHF. The CDR3 DNA sequence: TGTGCCAGCAGCTTAGTAGGGACGATGGGTAGCAATCAGCCCCAGCATTTT.

This clonotype was observed a few times. The V and J genes are TRBV7-9 and TRBJ2-1; D is unresolved. Germline CDR1 is SEHNR and CDR2 is FQNEAQ (reference sequence). There are 12 residues in the CDR3. The V end lost 4 bases, the J end lost 8 bases, and 9 bases lay between the germline ends. CDR3 sequence: CASSSMGYEQFF. The CDR3 DNA is TGTGCCAGCAGCTCGATGGGATATGAGCAGTTCTTC.

The V call is TRBV5-1, the J call TRBJ1-2; D is unresolved. CDR3 length: 13 amino acids. Germline loops: CDR1 SGHRS, CDR2 YFSETQ. Trimming cost V 0 bases and J 6 bases, with 9 bases left between them. CDR3 in amino acids: CASSLAMSDGYTF. CDR3 DNA: TGCGCCAGCAGCTTGGCTATGTCGGATGGCTACACCTTC.

The chain links TRBV5-1 to TRBJ1-2, with D perhaps matching TRBD1 (6 bases). The germline gives CDR1 SGHRS, CDR2 YFSETQ. V lost 5 bases and J lost 6, with 14 bases in between. This CDR3 comprises 13 residues. CDR3 DNA sequence: TGCGCCAGCAGATCAAACAGGGATCATGGCTACACCTTC. Protein sequence: CASRSNRDHGYTF.

This clonotype was seen a few times. The rearrangement uses TRBV4-2 and TRBJ2-1, with D maybe TRBD2 (6 bases). The CDR3 consists of 16 residues. V lost 5 bases and J lost 0, with 14 bases in between. Per germline, CDR1 LGHNA and CDR2 YNFKEQ. CDR3 DNA: TGTGCCAGCAGCAACAACCGGGGGAGCTCCTACAATGAGCAGTTCTTC. Translated: CASSNNRGSSYNEQFF.

This clonotype has a count of ten or more. The genes are TRBV7-2 and TRBJ1-1, with 8 bases that match TRBD1. CDR3 size: 14 residues. The junction had 2 bases not matched to a gene; V was cut back by 4 bases and J by 1 base. Per germline, CDR1 SGHTA and CDR2 FQGNSA. This CDR3 is CASSSGTGNTEAFF. The CDR3 DNA reads as TGTGCCAGCAGCTCCGGGACAGGGAACACTGAAGCTTTCTTT.

This clonotype has a handful of counts. The chain is built from TRBV12-3 or TRBV12-4 and TRBJ2-5; D unclear. The CDR3 is made up of 13 amino acids. V was pared by 7 bases and J by 1 base, with 10 bases between. The CDR3 DNA sequence: TGTGCCAGCATCGGGTCCTCCCAAGAGACCCAGTACTTC. Amino acid sequence: CASIGSSQETQYF.

This clonotype was detected ten times or more. This rearrangement joins TRBV6-1 to TRBJ1-1; possible D gene TRBD1, 5 bases. Germline V gives CDR1 MNHNS, CDR2 SASEGT. The CDR3 consists of 15 residues. V lost 3 bases and J 0 bases, leaving 11 bases between the germline ends. CDR3 DNA: TGTGCCAGCAGTGAGGGAGGGACCCTGAACACTGAAGCTTTCTTT. Protein product: CASSEGGTLNTEAFF.

This clonotype occurred many times. The V and J genes are TRBV7-2 and TRBJ1-5, with D uncertain. The germline V gene encodes CDR1 SGHTA and CDR2 FQGNSA. V shed 3 bases and J shed 2 bases, with 8 bases lying between them. The CDR3 runs 14 residues. The CDR3 nucleotides read TGTGCCAGCAGCTTCGGGGATGGCAATCAGCCCCAGCATTTT. Its protein product is CASSFGDGNQPQHF.

The rearrangement uses TRBV20-1 and TRBJ2-1; 9 bases map to TRBD2. The CDR3 loop spans 14 amino acids. The trim removed 6 bases at V and 4 bases at J, leaving 7 bases unmatched. Germline V gives CDR1 DFQATT, CDR2 SNEGSKA (reference sequence). CDR3 sequence reads: CSAQKLAGYNEQFF. In nucleotides, the CDR3 is TGCAGTGCCCAGAAGCTAGCGGGGTACAATGAGCAGTTCTTC.

The table lists this clonotype with many counts. V and J are TRBV11-2 and TRBJ2-3; D possibly uses TRBD1 or TRBD2 (5 bases each). Germline CDR1 and CDR2: SGHAT and FQNNGV. The CDR3 contains 13 residues. Trimming pared 4 bases from V and 0 bases from J, leaving 5 bases between. The CDR3 spells CASSWDSTDTQYF. The CDR3 DNA reads as TGTGCCAGCAGCTGGGACAGCACAGATACGCAGTATTTT.

The chain joins TRBV5-1 to TRBJ1-1; TRBD1 matches at 8 bases. Germline trimming cut 4 bases from V and 1 base from J; bases unmatched to any gene: 6. Germline V lookup: CDR1 SGHRS, CDR2 YFSETQ. The CDR3 length is 15 residues. CDR3 nucleotides: TGCGCCAGCAGCCCCGGGGACAGGAGGAACACTGAAGCTTTCTTT. Translating gives CASSPGDRRNTEAFF.

V is TRBV2 and J is TRBJ2-7, with unresolved D. This CDR3 is 12 amino acids long. Germline V lookup: CDR1 SNHLY, CDR2 FYNNEI. V was pared by 3 bases and J by 5 bases, with 8 bases between. The CDR3 DNA is TGTGCCAGCAGTGAGGGTCTCCACGAGCAGTACGTC. Residues: CASSEGLHEQYV.

The V gene is TRBV24-1, the J gene TRBJ1-1; D might be TRBD1 (6 bases). Germline CDR1 KGHDR, CDR2 SFDVKD. V shed 3 bases and J shed 5 bases, with 6 bases lying between them. This CDR3 has 12 residues. CDR3 protein: CATSDRGTEAFF. The CDR3, as DNA: TGTGCCACCAGTGATAGGGGGACTGAAGCTTTCTTT.

This clonotype was detected ten times or more. This chain joins TRBV27 and TRBJ2-5, with D hard to call. The ends were cut back, 3 bases at V and 11 bases at J, with 7 bases in the middle. Germline CDR1 MNHEY, CDR2 SMNVEV (reference sequence). CDR3 length: 10 amino acids. CDR3 loop: CASSLGKQYF. DNA for the CDR3: TGTGCCAGCAGTTTGGGCAAACAGTACTTC.

The chain recombines TRBV24-1 with TRBJ2-1, with 8 bases identical to TRBD1. This CDR3 is built from 16 residues. V trimming: 2 bases; J trimming: 3 bases; junction bases outside the gene matches: 5. Germline V gene lookup returns CDR1 KGHDR and CDR2 SFDVKD. CDR3 sequence: CATSDSDRDLYNEQFF. As DNA, the CDR3 is TGTGCCACCAGTGATTCGGACAGGGACCTCTACAATGAGCAGTTCTTC.

This chain connects TRBV2 to TRBJ1-2; D is uncertain. The CDR3 contains 13 residues. Trimming removed 3 bases at V and 8 bases at J, with 13 bases between. From germline, CDR1 is SNHLY and CDR2 FYNNEI. The CDR3 region has the DNA TGTGCCAGCAGTGAGTCGTTTTCTGGAGGCTACACCTTC. This codes for CASSESFSGGYTF.

Only a few counts were recorded for this clonotype. The V call is TRBV7-9, the J call TRBJ2-3; 12 bases are shared with TRBD1. There are 14 residues in the CDR3. CDR1 SEHNR and CDR2 FQNEAQ come from the germline V gene (reference sequence). Trimming at V came to 5 bases and at J to 5 bases, leaving 2 bases not matched to a gene. CDR3 DNA sequence: TGTGCCAGCAGCGGGACAGGGGGCGGAGATACGCAGTATTTT. This gives the protein CASSGTGGGDTQYF.

The sample holds a few counts of this clonotype. The chain carries TRBV5-1 and TRBJ2-2; D is uncertain. The CDR3 totals 15 residues. Trimming cost V 0 bases and J 5 bases, with 11 bases left between them. Looked up from germline, CDR1 is SGHRS and CDR2 is YFSETQ. In nucleotides, the CDR3 is TGCGCCAGCAGCTTGGAGTTTCCTTCAACCGGGGAGCTGTTTTTT. The encoded protein is CASSLEFPSTGELFF.

In this sample, this clonotype turned up a few times. V gene TRBV21-1 combines with J gene TRBJ2-6; the D segment call TRBD1 is taken from the table without a DNA check. TRBV21-1 constitutes a pseudogene. The CDR3 is 19 amino acids. The CDR3 reads CASSKEEGTGGPGANVLTF. The DNA of the CDR3 is TGTGCCAGCAGCAAAGAAGAAGGGACAGGGGGACCTGGGGCCAACGTCCTGACTTTC.

This clonotype was observed a few times. The chain uses TRBV3-1 and TRBJ2-7, with unresolved D. Per germline, CDR1 LGHDT and CDR2 YNNKEL (reference sequence). The CDR3 runs 13 residues. Trimming shortened V by 10 bases and J by 1 base, and 14 bases separated the two germline ends. CDR3 bases: TGTGCCACCCTGGATCCTTCATCCTACGAGCAGTACTTC. Translating it yields CATLDPSSYEQYF.

In this sample, this clonotype turned up a few times. The chain has TRBV29-1 and TRBJ2-7, with TRBD2 matching over 10 bases. This CDR3 comprises 14 residues. Germline assignment: CDR1 SQVTM and CDR2 ANQGSEA. After removal of 5 bases from V and 0 bases from J, the junction contained 4 bases not matched to a gene. CDR3 protein: CSVHSGGGSYEQYF. The CDR3 nucleotides are TGCAGCGTTCACAGCGGGGGGGGCTCCTACGAGCAGTACTTC.

The V and J genes are TRBV6-2 or TRBV6-3 and TRBJ2-7, with D possibly TRBD1 on 5 matching bases. Germline V gene sequence: CDR1 MNHEY, CDR2 SVGEGT. The CDR3 sequence is 12 residues long. V was cut by 5 bases and J by 6 bases, with 11 bases left in between. CDR3 DNA: TGTGCCAGCAGTCAGGGTTCAGGCGAGCAGTACGTC. Protein product: CASSQGSGEQYV.

The gene calls are TRBV3-1 and TRBJ1-2; D uncertain. Germline CDR1 and CDR2: LGHDT and YNNKEL (reference sequence). The CDR3 spans 16 residues. The V end was cut by 0 bases, the J end by 4 bases, with 15 bases between. The CDR3 loop is CASSQDRANYGYGYTF. The CDR3 nucleotides read TGTGCCAGCAGCCAAGACCGGGCGAACTACGGCTATGGCTACACCTTC.

The chain combines TRBV19 with TRBJ2-5, with D possibly matching TRBD2 (5 bases). Trimming stripped 5 bases from V and 6 bases from J, with 13 bases between. The CDR3 covers 13 residues. CDR1 and CDR2 (germline): LNHDA, SQIVND (reference sequence). CDR3 region: CASSESGVKTQYF. CDR3 coding DNA: TGTGCCAGTAGTGAGTCCGGGGTGAAGACCCAGTACTTC.

The V call is TRBV20-1, the J call TRBJ2-7; perhaps TRBD2 as D (7 bases). The CDR3 has 13 residues. CDR1 is DFQATT, CDR2 SNEGSKA, per germline (reference sequence). The germline V and J ends were trimmed by 4 bases and 5 bases, with 15 bases remaining between them. The DNA for the CDR3 is TGCAGTGCTACAACGGGGGGCCCCAACGAGCAGTACTTC. Residues: CSATTGGPNEQYF.

The V and J genes are TRBV11-3 and TRBJ2-1; 7 bases are shared with TRBD2. CDR3 length: 14 amino acids. Germline V CDR1 and CDR2: SGHNT, YENEEA. The V segment lost 2 bases and the J segment 8 bases; nucleotides outside the gene matches: 6. CDR3 coding DNA: TGTGCCAGCAGCTTAATGGGGGGGAACGATGAGCAGTTCTTC. Its protein is CASSLMGGNDEQFF.

This chain connects TRBV7-2 to TRBJ1-3; maybe TRBD1 (6 bases). Germline lookup yields CDR1 SGHTA and CDR2 FQGNSA. Trimming removed 5 bases from V and 2 bases from J, with 13 bases in between. The CDR3 loop spans 15 amino acids. CDR3 DNA: TGTGCCAGCAGCCGCGGGACATCTGCTGGAAACACCATATATTTT. This codes for CASSRGTSAGNTIYF.

The chain combines TRBV2 with TRBJ2-3, with D perhaps being TRBD1 or TRBD2 (7 bases each). Germline CDR1 and CDR2: SNHLY and FYNNEI. This CDR3 has 15 residues. Trimming stripped 3 bases from V and 0 bases from J, with 10 bases between. CDR3 nucleotide sequence: TGTGCCAGCAGTGAGCAGGGGGGGAGCACAGATACGCAGTATTTT. It translates to CASSEQGGSTDTQYF.

This clonotype was picked up a small number of times. The chain carries TRBV6-2 or TRBV6-3 and TRBJ2-3, with a weak D call TRBD2 (6 bases). Per the germline V gene, CDR1 is MNHEY and CDR2 is SVGEGT. Trimming removed 3 bases at V and 3 bases at J, with 13 bases between. This CDR3 contains 15 residues. The CDR3, as DNA: TGTGCCAGCAGTTATGCGGAGGGAACTACAGATACGCAGTATTTT. The encoded protein is CASSYAEGTTDTQYF.